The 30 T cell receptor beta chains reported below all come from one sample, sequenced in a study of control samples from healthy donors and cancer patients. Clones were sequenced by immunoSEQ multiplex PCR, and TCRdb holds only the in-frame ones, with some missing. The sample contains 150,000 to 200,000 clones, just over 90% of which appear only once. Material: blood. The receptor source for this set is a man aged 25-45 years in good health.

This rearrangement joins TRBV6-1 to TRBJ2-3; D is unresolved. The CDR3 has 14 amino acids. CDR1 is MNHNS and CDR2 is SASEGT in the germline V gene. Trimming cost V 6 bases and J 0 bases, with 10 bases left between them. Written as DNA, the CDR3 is TGTGCCAGCAGCCCCTGGTTTAGCACAGATACGCAGTATTTT. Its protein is CASSPWFSTDTQYF.

Here the CDR3 DNA reads TGTGCCAGTAGTATAGCCCCTACAGGGGGGAAGGAGCTGTTTTTT. Protein: CASSIAPTGGKELFF. The chain combines TRBV19 with TRBJ2-2, with 8 bases that match TRBD1. CDR1 and CDR2 from the germline V gene are LNHDA and SQIVND (reference sequence). The CDR3 contains 15 residues. Trimming removed 1 base from V and 10 bases from J; junction bases left unmatched: 8.

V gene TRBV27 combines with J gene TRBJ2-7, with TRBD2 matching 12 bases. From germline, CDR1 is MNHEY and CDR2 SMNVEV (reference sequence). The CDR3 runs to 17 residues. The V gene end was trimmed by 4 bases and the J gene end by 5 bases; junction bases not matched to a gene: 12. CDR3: CASSSRLAGGRVNEQYF. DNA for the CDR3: TGTGCCAGCAGTTCTAGGCTAGCGGGAGGGCGGGTCAACGAGCAGTACTTC.

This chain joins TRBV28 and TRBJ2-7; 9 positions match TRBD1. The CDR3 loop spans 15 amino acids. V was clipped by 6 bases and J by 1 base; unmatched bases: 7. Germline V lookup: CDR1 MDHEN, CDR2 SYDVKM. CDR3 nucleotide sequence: TGTGCCAGCAGAATCCGGGACAGGGCGTCCTACGAGCAGTACTTC. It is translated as CASRIRDRASYEQYF.

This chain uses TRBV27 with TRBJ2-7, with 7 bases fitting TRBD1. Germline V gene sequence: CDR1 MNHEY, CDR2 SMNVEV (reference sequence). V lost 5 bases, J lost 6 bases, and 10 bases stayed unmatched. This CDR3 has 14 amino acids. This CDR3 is CASSTGTAYVEQYF. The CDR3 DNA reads TGTGCCAGCAGTACCGGGACAGCCTACGTCGAGCAGTACTTC.

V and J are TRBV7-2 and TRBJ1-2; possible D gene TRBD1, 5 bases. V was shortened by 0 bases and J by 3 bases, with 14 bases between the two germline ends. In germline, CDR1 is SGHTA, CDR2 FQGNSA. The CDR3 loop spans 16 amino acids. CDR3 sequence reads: CASSLAFRLGDYGYTF. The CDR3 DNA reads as TGTGCCAGCAGCTTAGCCTTCCGGTTGGGGGACTATGGCTACACCTTC.

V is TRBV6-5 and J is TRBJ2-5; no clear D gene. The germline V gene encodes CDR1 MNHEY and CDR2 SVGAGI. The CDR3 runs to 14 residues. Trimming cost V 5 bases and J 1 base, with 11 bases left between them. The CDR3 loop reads CASSPSSIQETQYF. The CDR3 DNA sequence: TGTGCCAGCAGTCCCAGCAGCATCCAAGAGACCCAGTACTTC.

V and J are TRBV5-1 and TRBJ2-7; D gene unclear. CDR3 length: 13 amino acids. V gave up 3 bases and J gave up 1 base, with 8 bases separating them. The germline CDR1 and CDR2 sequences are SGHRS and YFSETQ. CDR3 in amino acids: CASSYDRSYEQYF. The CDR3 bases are TGCGCCAGCAGCTACGACCGATCCTACGAGCAGTACTTC.

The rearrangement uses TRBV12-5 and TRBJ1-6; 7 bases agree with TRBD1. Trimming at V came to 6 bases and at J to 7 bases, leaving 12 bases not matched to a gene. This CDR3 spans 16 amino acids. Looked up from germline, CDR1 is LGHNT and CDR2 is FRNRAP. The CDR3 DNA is TGTGCTAGTGGCCAGGGGGGCGGGGGATTCAATTCACCCCTCCACTTT. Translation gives CASGQGGGGFNSPLHF.

The CDR3 region is CASSLERTIYNEQFF. CDR3 DNA: TGCGCCAGCAGCTTGGAGAGGACAATTTACAATGAGCAGTTCTTC. This chain uses TRBV5-1 with TRBJ2-1; tentatively, D is TRBD1 (5 bases). The length of the CDR3 is 15 residues. Germline CDR1 SGHRS, CDR2 YFSETQ. V lost 0 bases to trimming and J lost 4 bases, with 11 bases between them. The whole variable domain, filled in from reference TRBV5-1 and TRBJ2-1, reads KAGVTQTPRYLIKTRGQQVTLSCSPISGHRSVSWYQQTPGQGLQFLFEYFSETQRNKGNFPGRFSGRQFSNSRSEMNVSTLELGDSALYLCASSLERTIYNEQFFGPGTRLTVL.

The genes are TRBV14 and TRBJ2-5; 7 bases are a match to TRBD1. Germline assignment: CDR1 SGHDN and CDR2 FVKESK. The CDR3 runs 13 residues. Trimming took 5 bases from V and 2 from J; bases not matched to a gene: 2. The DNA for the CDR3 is TGTGCCAGCAGCGGGGGACAGCAAGAGACCCAGTACTTC. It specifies CASSGGQQETQYF.

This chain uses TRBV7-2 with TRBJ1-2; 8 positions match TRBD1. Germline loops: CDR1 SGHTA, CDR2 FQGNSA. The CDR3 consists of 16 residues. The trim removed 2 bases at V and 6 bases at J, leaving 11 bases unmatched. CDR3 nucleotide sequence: TGTGCCAGCAGCTTATTCGGGACAGGCCTAAGGGATGGCTACACCTTC. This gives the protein CASSLFGTGLRDGYTF.

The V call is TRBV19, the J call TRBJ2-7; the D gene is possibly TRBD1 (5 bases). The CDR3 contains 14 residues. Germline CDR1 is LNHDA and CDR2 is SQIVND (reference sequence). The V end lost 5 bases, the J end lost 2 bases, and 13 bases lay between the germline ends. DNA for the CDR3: TGTGCCAGTAGTTCGTCCAGGGCCCCCTACGAGCAGTACTTC. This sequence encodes CASSSSRAPYEQYF. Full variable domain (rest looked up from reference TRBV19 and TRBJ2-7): DGGITQSPKYLFRKEGQNVTLSCEQNLNHDAMYWYRQDPGQGLRLIYYSQIVNDFQKGDIAEGYSVSREKKESFPLTVTSAQKNPTAFYLCASSSSRAPYEQYFGPGTRLTVT.

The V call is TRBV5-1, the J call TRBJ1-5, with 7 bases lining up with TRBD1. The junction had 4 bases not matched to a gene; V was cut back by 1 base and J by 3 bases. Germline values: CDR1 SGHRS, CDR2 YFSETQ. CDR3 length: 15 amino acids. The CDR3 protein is CASSLTGQPNQPQHF. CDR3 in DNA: TGCGCCAGCAGCTTGACGGGACAGCCCAATCAGCCCCAGCATTTT.

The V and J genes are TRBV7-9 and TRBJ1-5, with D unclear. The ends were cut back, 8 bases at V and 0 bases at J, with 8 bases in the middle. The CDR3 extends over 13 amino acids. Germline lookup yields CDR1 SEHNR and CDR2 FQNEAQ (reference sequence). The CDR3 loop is CASQPVSNQPQHF. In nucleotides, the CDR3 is TGTGCCAGCCAACCCGTTAGCAATCAGCCCCAGCATTTT.

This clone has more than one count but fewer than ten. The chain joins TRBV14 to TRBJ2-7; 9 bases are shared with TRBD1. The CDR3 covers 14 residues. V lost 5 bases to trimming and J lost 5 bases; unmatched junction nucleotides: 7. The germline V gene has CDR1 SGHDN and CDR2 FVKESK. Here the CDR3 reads CASSVGQGIHEQYF. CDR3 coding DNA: TGTGCCAGCAGCGTCGGACAGGGGATCCACGAGCAGTACTTC. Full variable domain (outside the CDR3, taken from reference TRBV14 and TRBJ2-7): EAGVTQFPSHSVIEKGQTVTLRCDPISGHDNLYWYRRVMGKEIKFLLHFVKESKQDESGMPNNRFLAERTGGTYSTLKVQPAELEDSGVYFCASSVGQGIHEQYFGPGTRLTVT.

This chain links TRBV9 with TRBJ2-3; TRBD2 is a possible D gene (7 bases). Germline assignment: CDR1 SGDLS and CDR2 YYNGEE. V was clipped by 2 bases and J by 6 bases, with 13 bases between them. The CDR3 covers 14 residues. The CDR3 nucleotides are TGTGCCAGCAGCGTCATGGGGGGGCTTGATACGCAGTATTTT. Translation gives CASSVMGGLDTQYF.

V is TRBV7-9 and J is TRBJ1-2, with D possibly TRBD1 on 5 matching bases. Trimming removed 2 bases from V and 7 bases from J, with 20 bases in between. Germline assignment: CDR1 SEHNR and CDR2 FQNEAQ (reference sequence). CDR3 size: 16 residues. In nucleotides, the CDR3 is TGTGCCAGCAGCTTAATGGTAGTGAGGGGACGTCGTGGCTACACCTTC. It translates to CASSLMVVRGRRGYTF.

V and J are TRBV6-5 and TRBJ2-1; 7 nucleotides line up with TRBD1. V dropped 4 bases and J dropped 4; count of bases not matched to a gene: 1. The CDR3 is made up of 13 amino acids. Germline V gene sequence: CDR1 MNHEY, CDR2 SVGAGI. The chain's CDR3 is CASSWTGYNEQFF. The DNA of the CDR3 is TGTGCCAGCAGTTGGACAGGTTACAATGAGCAGTTCTTC.

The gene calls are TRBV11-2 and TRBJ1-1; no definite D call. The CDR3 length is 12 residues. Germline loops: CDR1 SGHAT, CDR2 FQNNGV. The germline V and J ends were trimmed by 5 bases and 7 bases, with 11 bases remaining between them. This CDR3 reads CASSPIRLEAFF. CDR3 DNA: TGTGCCAGCAGCCCTATACGCCTTGAAGCTTTCTTT.

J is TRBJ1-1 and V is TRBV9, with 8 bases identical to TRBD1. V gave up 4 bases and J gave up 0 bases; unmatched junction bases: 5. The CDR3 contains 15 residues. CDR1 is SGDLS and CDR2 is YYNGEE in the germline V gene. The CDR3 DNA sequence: TGTGCCAGCAGCCCGAGGACAGGGATGAACACTGAAGCTTTCTTT. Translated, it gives CASSPRTGMNTEAFF.

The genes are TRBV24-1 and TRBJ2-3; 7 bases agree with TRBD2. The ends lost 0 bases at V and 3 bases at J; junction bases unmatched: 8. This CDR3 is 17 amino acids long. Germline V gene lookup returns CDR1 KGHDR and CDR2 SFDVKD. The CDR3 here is CATSDLKAGRATDTQYF. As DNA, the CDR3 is TGTGCCACCAGTGATTTGAAAGCAGGGAGGGCAACAGATACGCAGTATTTT.

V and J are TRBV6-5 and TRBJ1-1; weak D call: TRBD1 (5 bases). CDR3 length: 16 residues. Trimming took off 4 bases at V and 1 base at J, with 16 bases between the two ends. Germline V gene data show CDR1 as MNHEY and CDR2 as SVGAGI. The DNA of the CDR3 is TGTGCCAGCAGTTCTACACGGGGCGATGGGAACACTGAAGCTTTCTTT. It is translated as CASSSTRGDGNTEAFF.

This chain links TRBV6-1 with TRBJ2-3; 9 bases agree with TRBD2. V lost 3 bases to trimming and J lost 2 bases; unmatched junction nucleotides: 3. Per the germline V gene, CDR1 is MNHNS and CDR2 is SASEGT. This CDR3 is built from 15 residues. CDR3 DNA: TGTGCCAGCAGTGAGACTAGCGGTTACACAGATACGCAGTATTTT. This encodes CASSETSGYTDTQYF.

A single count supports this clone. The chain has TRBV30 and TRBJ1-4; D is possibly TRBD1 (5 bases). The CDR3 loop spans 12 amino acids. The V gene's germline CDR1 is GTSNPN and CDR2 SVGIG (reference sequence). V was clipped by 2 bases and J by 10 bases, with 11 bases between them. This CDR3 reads CAWSWGDGKLFF. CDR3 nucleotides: TGTGCCTGGAGTTGGGGGGATGGAAAACTGTTTTTT.

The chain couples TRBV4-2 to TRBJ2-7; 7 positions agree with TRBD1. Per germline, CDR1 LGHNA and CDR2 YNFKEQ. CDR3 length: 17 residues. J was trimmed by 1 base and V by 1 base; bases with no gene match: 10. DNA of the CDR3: TGTGCCAGCAGCCAAGTCCTGGGTGGGACAGCTTCCTACGAGCAGTACTTC. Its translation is CASSQVLGGTASYEQYF.

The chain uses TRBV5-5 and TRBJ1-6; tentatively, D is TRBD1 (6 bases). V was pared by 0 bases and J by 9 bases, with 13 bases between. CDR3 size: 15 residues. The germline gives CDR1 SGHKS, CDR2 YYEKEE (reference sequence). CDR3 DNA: TGTGCCAGCAGCTTGGTCCACAGGGACCCTTCACCCCTCCACTTT. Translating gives CASSLVHRDPSPLHF.

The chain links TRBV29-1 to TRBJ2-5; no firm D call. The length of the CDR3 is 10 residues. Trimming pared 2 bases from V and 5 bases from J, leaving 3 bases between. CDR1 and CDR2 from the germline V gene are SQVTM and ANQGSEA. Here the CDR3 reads CSVERETQYF. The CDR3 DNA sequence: TGCAGCGTTGAACGGGAGACCCAGTACTTC.

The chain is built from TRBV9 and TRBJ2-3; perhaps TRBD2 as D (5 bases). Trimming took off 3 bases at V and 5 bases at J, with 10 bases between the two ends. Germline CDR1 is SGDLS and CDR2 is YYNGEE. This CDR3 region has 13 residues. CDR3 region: CASSAGVKDTQYF. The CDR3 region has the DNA TGTGCCAGCAGCGCCGGGGTAAAAGATACGCAGTATTTT.

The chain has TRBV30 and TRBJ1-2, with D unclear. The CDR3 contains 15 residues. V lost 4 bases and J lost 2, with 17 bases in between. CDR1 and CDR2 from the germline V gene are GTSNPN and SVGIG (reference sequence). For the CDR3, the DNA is TGTGCCTGGACCCGATCCCCCGGGCCCAACTATGGCTACACCTTC. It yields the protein CAWTRSPGPNYGYTF. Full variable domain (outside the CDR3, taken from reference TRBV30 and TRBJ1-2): SQTIHQWPATLVQPVGSPLSLECTVEGTSNPNLYWYRQAAGRGLQLLFYSVGIGQISSEVPQNLSASRPQDRQFILSSKKLLLSDSGFYLCAWTRSPGPNYGYTFGSGTRLTVV.